Listed below are T cell receptor beta chains from one sample, sequenced in a study of vaccination effects on CD4 cells after COVID-19. The table came from immunoSEQ multiplex PCR; TCRdb's copy has only in-frame clones and leaves some out. The profile shows 20,000 to 30,000 clones, approximately 70% of them singletons. The antigens for these receptors are not known. Source: CD4+ T cells from PBMCs cultured with SARS-CoV-2 spike peptides, taken before COVID-19 vaccination. Receptors originate from a human donor who received a COVID-19 vaccine. The CDR3 runs from the conserved cysteine through the conserved F or W. The order of the fields is V gene, clone size, D gene, J gene, CDR3 length, CDR3 DNA, CDR3 protein. The D gene is left open where the match is weak. The listing skips clone size in some rows; elsewhere it reads once, few, many or a size class.

TRBV11-2	NA	NA	TRBJ2-7	15	TGTGCCAGCAGCTTGCGCGGGCCTAGCTCCTACGAGCAGTACTTC	CASSLRGPSSYEQYF
TRBV5-5	NA	NA	TRBJ1-1	12	TGTGCCAGCAGCCCCGAAACAGGGCAGGCTTTCTTT	CASSPETGQAFF
TRBV9	NA	NA	TRBJ2-3	14	TGTGCCAGCAGCGTAGGGGTAAGCCCAGATACGCAGTATTTT	CASSVGVSPDTQYF
TRBV6-1	NA	TRBD1	TRBJ1-4	15	TGTGCCAGCAGTGAACAGGACAGGGGTTTTGAAAAACTGTTTTTT	CASSEQDRGFEKLFF
TRBV19	NA	TRBD1	TRBJ2-5	12	TGTGCCAGTACAGGGGGCAGGGAGACCCAGTACTTC	CASTGGRETQYF
TRBV18	NA	TRBD2	TRBJ2-3	18	TGTGCCAGCTCACCTGGACTAGCGGGGGTTACTAGCACAGATACGCAGTATTTT	CASSPGLAGVTSTDTQYF
TRBV19	NA	TRBD1	TRBJ1-2	14	TGTGCCAGTAGTAGCACCGGGACAGCATATGGCTACACCTTC	CASSSTGTAYGYTF
TRBV4-2	NA	NA	TRBJ1-1	14	TGTGCCAGCAGCCAGGAGCATGTAAACACTGAAGCTTTCTTT	CASSQEHVNTEAFF
TRBV5-4	NA	NA	TRBJ2-3	15	TGTGCCAGCAGCCCGTCGGGGCGGGGCACAGATACGCAGTATTTT	CASSPSGRGTDTQYF
TRBV6-6	NA	NA	TRBJ1-5	14	TGTGCCAGCAGTTACTATGATGGCAATCAGCCCCAGCATTTT	CASSYYDGNQPQHF
TRBV7-2	NA	NA	TRBJ1-1	14	TGTGCCAGCAGCTTTGACAGACAAAACACTGAAGCTTTCTTT	CASSFDRQNTEAFF
TRBV19	NA	TRBD1	TRBJ1-1	14	TGTGCCAGTAGTCAAGGACAGGGGGGGATTGAAGCTTTCTTT	CASSQGQGGIEAFF
TRBV9	NA	NA	TRBJ2-1	11	TGTGCCAGCAGCCCTCTCCGGGAGCAGTTCTTC	CASSPLREQFF
TRBV21-1	NA	NA	TRBJ2-4	18	TGTGCCAGCAGCAACCCGAACTCGACAGGGGGCCAAAGAAACATTCAGTACTTC	CASSNPNSTGGQRNIQYF
TRBV7-2	once	NA	TRBJ2-7	15	TGTGCCAGCAGCCACAGCCCAGGGGGGCGGAACGAGCAGTACTTC	CASSHSPGGRNEQYF
TRBV5-1	few	TRBD1	TRBJ2-1	16	TGCGCCAGCAGCTCTGGGACAGGGGGGGTCTACAATGAGCAGTTCTTC	CASSSGTGGVYNEQFF
TRBV5-5	NA	TRBD1	TRBJ1-5	16	TGTGCCAGCAGTCTGAGGGACAGCAATAGCAATCAGCCCCAGCATTTT	CASSLRDSNSNQPQHF
TRBV6-1	NA	TRBD1	TRBJ2-5	16	TGTGCCAGCAGTGAGGATGTGGCAGGGGGTAGGGAGACCCAGTACTTC	CASSEDVAGGRETQYF
TRBV2	few	NA	TRBJ1-1	14	TGTGCCAGCAGTCAGGGGCGCTTGAACACTGAAGCTTTCTTT	CASSQGRLNTEAFF
TRBV7-9	NA	NA	TRBJ2-5	13	TGTGCCAGCAGCTTCACAGGCCAAGAGACCCAGTACTTC	CASSFTGQETQYF
TRBV3-1/TRBV3-2	NA	TRBD2	TRBJ2-1	16	TGTGCCAGCAGTCTAGCGGGAGGTCGGTACTACAATGAGCAGTTCTTC	CASSLAGGRYYNEQFF
TRBV6-6	NA	NA	TRBJ1-3	11	TGTGCGAGTAACTCTGGAAACACCATATATTTT	CASNSGNTIYF
TRBV4-2	NA	NA	TRBJ2-7	15	TGTGCCAGCAGCCAAGATCCGGGTTCGTCCTACGAGCAGTACTTC	CASSQDPGSSYEQYF
TRBV3-1/TRBV3-2	few	NA	TRBJ1-1	15	TGTGCCAGCAGCCAAGCCGGAGGACCGAACACTGAAGCTTTCTTT	CASSQAGGPNTEAFF
TRBV6-6	NA	NA	TRBJ2-6	15	TGTGCCAGCAGTACGGCCTCCTCTGGGGCCAACGTCCTGACTTTC	CASSTASSGANVLTF
TRBV25-1	NA	NA	TRBJ2-7	16	TGTGCCAGCAGTGGAGGTACCACGACAGGGAGGTACGAGCAGTACTTC	CASSGGTTTGRYEQYF
TRBV21-1	medium-sized	NA	TRBJ1-1	15	TGTGCCAGCAGCAAAGTAGGGATAATGAACACTGAAGCTTTCTTT	CASSKVGIMNTEAFF
TRBV6-1	few	NA	TRBJ1-6	14	TGTGCCAGCAGTGAAGGGGGGCTGTATTCACCCCTCCACTTT	CASSEGGLYSPLHF
TRBV5-4	NA	NA	TRBJ1-2	14	TGTGCCAGCAGCTTGGGGGGCTGGAACTATGGCTACACCTTC	CASSLGGWNYGYTF
TRBV5-1	NA	NA	TRBJ2-1	14	TGCGCCAGCAGCGAAGGGGGGGCCTACAATGAGCAGTTCTTC	CASSEGGAYNEQFF
TRBV24-1	NA	NA	TRBJ2-1	8	TGTGCTCACAATGAGCAGTTCTTC	CAHNEQFF
TRBV3-1/TRBV3-2	NA	NA	TRBJ1-2	14	TGTGCCAGCAGCCACGGACAGTCAGTTTATGGCTACACCTTC	CASSHGQSVYGYTF
TRBV4-1	NA	TRBD2	TRBJ2-7	15	TGCGCCAGCGCTGGGATGACTAGCGTTGCCTACGAGCAGTACTTC	CASAGMTSVAYEQYF
TRBV2	few	NA	TRBJ1-1	13	TGTGCCAGCACACTGGGGGAGAACACTGAAGCTTTCTTT	CASTLGENTEAFF
TRBV12-3/TRBV12-4	NA	NA	TRBJ1-1	12	TGTGCCAGCAGTTTAGGGGGGGCTGGAGCTTTCTTT	CASSLGGAGAFF
TRBV5-1	NA	TRBD1	TRBJ2-2	17	TGCGCCAGCAGCTTTACGGGGCGTGACAGGGGATCCGGGGAGCTGTTTTTT	CASSFTGRDRGSGELFF
TRBV6-5	NA	NA	TRBJ1-2	14	TGTGCCAGCAGACCCGGGACATTCGGCTATGGCTACACCTTC	CASRPGTFGYGYTF
TRBV6-4	NA	TRBD2	TRBJ2-1	13	TGTGCCAGCAGTGCCGGGACTAGCAATGAGCAGTTCTTC	CASSAGTSNEQFF
TRBV2	few	NA	TRBJ1-5	14	TGTGCCAGCAGAAAGGGGAGTAGCAATCAGCCCCAGCATTTT	CASRKGSSNQPQHF
TRBV7-9	NA	NA	TRBJ1-4	13	TGTGCCAGCAGCTTCCGCTGGAATGAAAAACTGTTTTTT	CASSFRWNEKLFF
TRBV6-1	NA	NA	TRBJ2-3	16	TGTGCCAGCAGTGATCCCCCAGCGGAGAACACAGATACGCAGTATTTT	CASSDPPAENTDTQYF
TRBV5-1	NA	NA	TRBJ2-5	16	TGCGCCAGCAGCTTGGCCCCCTTCGGGGTGGAAGAGACCCAGTACTTC	CASSLAPFGVEETQYF
TRBV3-1/TRBV3-2	NA	TRBD2	TRBJ2-3	16	TGTGCCAGCAGCCACGAAAGGACTAGCGGGGGGTTCCAGCAGTATTTT	CASSHERTSGGFQQYF
TRBV7-2	few	TRBD2	TRBJ2-1	19	TGTGCCAGCAGCTTTGGGACTAGCGGGAGGACAGGCTCCTACAATGAGCAGTTCTTC	CASSFGTSGRTGSYNEQFF
TRBV6-5	NA	NA	TRBJ2-1	14	TGTGCCAGCAGCAGAAAGACTAGAAGCCATGAGCAGTTCTTC	CASSRKTRSHEQFF
TRBV6-5	once	NA	TRBJ1-2	13	TGTGCCAGCAGTTACTCGGGGGTCTATGGCTACACCTTC	CASSYSGVYGYTF
TRBV5-1	NA	TRBD2	TRBJ2-1	17	TGCGCCAGCCACGGGACTAGCGGGGGGCCCACCTACAATGAGCAGTTCTTC	CASHGTSGGPTYNEQFF
TRBV3-1/TRBV3-2	NA	NA	TRBJ2-1	13	TGTGCCAGCAGCCAAGTCCGGGCGGGAGAGCAGTTCTTC	CASSQVRAGEQFF